Presented here are 13 T cell receptor beta chains from one specimen sequenced in a study of T cell repertoires in cytomegalovirus infection. Each CDR3 protein gets one entry after TCRdb re-called the reads with MiXCR. Counted here are approximately 550,000 distinct CDR3 sequences, 15% to 20% occurring once; the ten biggest clones make up roughly a quarter. The sequenced material came from CD8+ T cells from PBMCs. The origin of the receptors is a human donor in good health (CMV status not recorded). Some clones in this sample may be carry-over from other donors' samples.

This chain connects TRBV20-1 to TRBJ2-7, with D maybe TRBD2 (5 bases). The CDR3 loop spans 15 amino acids. Germline values: CDR1 DFQATT, CDR2 SNEGSKA (reference sequence). With 0 bases removed from V and 6 bases from J, the gap between germline ends came to 18 bases. CDR3 DNA: TGCAGTGCTAGAGAACACACGACAAGCCTAGCCGAGCAGTACTTC. It is translated as CSAREHTTSLAEQYF.

Worth noting for this clonotype: Here the CDR3 omits its conserved ending phenylalanine or tryptophan, so a read error is the likely source. The CDR3, as DNA: TGTGCCAGTAGTCTCGGGATCGCACTCTCCTACGAGCAGTACTTA. Translated, it gives CASSLGIALSYEQYL. V and J are TRBV19 and TRBJ2-7; weak D call: TRBD2 (5 bases). V lost 5 bases and J 0 bases, leaving 14 bases between the germline ends. CDR1 and CDR2 (germline): LNHDA, SQIVND (reference sequence). This CDR3 region has 15 residues.

This rearrangement joins TRBV7-4 to TRBJ2-5, with 7 bases matching TRBD2. The CDR3 runs 14 residues. V lost 5 bases to trimming and J lost 5 bases; unmatched junction nucleotides: 8. Germline V CDR1 and CDR2: SGHVT, SQSDAQ. The CDR3 loop reads CASSLVGEGETQYF. The CDR3, as DNA: TGTGCCAGCAGCCTGGTAGGGGAGGGGGAGACCCAGTACTTC.

This clonotype has just a few counts. This chain connects TRBV6-1 to TRBJ2-7; no clear D. The V gene's germline CDR1 is MNHNS and CDR2 SASEGT. The V end lost 5 bases, the J end lost 2 bases, and 13 bases lay between the germline ends. The CDR3 loop spans 14 amino acids. CDR3 residues: CASSPRSLPYEQYF. The DNA of the CDR3 is TGTGCCAGCAGTCCTCGCTCGCTCCCCTACGAGCAGTACTTC.

The genes are TRBV10-3 and TRBJ2-3; 10 bases align to TRBD1. The CDR3 is 14 amino acids. Looked up from germline, CDR1 is ENHRY and CDR2 is SYGVKD. Trimming cost V 8 bases and J 3 bases; bases outside gene matches: 5. The CDR3 nucleotides read TGTGCCATCCAGGGACAGGGGATAACAGATACGCAGTATTTT. Its protein is CAIQGQGITDTQYF.

This clonotype has ten or more counts. The chain employs TRBV4-2 and TRBJ2-7; maybe TRBD1 (6 bases). CDR1 is LGHNA and CDR2 is YNFKEQ in the germline V gene. Trimming shortened V by 0 bases and J by 2 bases, and 11 bases separated the two germline ends. This CDR3 spans 15 amino acids. CDR3 sequence reads: CASSQETGNPYEQYF. The CDR3 coding sequence is TGTGCCAGCAGCCAAGAAACAGGGAATCCCTACGAGCAGTACTTC.

Here the CDR3 reads CASSLGLDSYEQYF. As DNA, the CDR3 is TGTGCCAGCAGTTTGGGTCTAGACTCCTACGAGCAGTACTTC. The rearrangement links TRBV27 to TRBJ2-7; D remains ambiguous. In germline, CDR1 is MNHEY, CDR2 SMNVEV (reference sequence). The germline V and J ends were trimmed by 3 bases and 0 bases, with 9 bases remaining between them. The CDR3 sequence is 14 residues long.

This clonotype has at least ten counts. This rearrangement joins TRBV10-3 to TRBJ2-7; 10 bases are a match to TRBD2. The CDR3 has 18 residues. Germline lookup yields CDR1 ENHRY and CDR2 SYGVKD. Losses at the gene ends were 0 bases for V and 0 bases for J; bases not matched to a gene: 8. The CDR3 DNA reads as TGTGCCATCAGTGAGTCTAGCGGGAGGACCCGAAGCTCCTACGAGCAGTACTTC. Amino acid sequence: CAISESSGRTRSSYEQYF.

This clonotype has at least ten counts. The V and J genes are TRBV7-9 and TRBJ1-1, with D perhaps matching TRBD1 (6 bases). V shed 4 bases and J shed 6 bases, with 9 bases lying between them. Looked up from germline, CDR1 is SEHNR and CDR2 is FQNEAQ (reference sequence). The CDR3 is made up of 12 amino acids. DNA of the CDR3: TGTGCCAGCAGCTCTGGACAGCCTGAAGCTTTCTTT. Its protein product is CASSSGQPEAFF. The full variable domain, its missing parts supplied by reference TRBV7-9 and TRBJ1-1, is DTGVSQNPRHKITKRGQNVTFRCDPISEHNRLYWYRQTLGQGPEFLTYFQNEAQLEKSRLLSDRFSAERPKGSFSTLEIQRTEQGDSAMYLCASSSGQPEAFFGQGTRLTVV.

This clonotype has at least ten counts. The chain carries TRBV6-1 and TRBJ1-2; TRBD1 aligns across 8 bases. The CDR3 extends over 14 amino acids. J was trimmed by 6 bases and V by 1 base; bases with no gene match: 4. Germline V gives CDR1 MNHNS, CDR2 SASEGT. The DNA for the CDR3 is TGTGCCAGCAGTGAAGTCGGACAGGGTGATGGCTACACCTTC. Translated: CASSEVGQGDGYTF.

This clonotype was seen a few times. The rearrangement uses TRBV18 and TRBJ2-7, with 15 bases lining up with TRBD2. The CDR3 is 18 residues long. With 3 bases clipped from V and 5 bases from J, the junction kept 11 bases outside the gene matches. Per the germline V gene, CDR1 is KGHSH and CDR2 is LQKENI. The CDR3 bases are TGTGCCAGCTCACCGTCCGGGACTAGCGGGGGGAATGTAGACGAGCAGTACTTC. It codes for CASSPSGTSGGNVDEQYF.

The chain joins TRBV20-1 to TRBJ1-2, with 7 bases aligning to TRBD1. CDR1 DFQATT and CDR2 SNEGSKA come from the germline V gene (reference sequence). V lost 1 base to trimming and J lost 5 bases; unmatched junction nucleotides: 4. The CDR3 length is 13 residues. CDR3 protein: CSARGTGEYGYTF. In DNA form, the CDR3 reads TGCAGTGCTAGAGGAACAGGGGAGTATGGCTACACCTTC.

This clonotype was observed a few times. This rearrangement joins TRBV5-1 to TRBJ2-1, with 8 bases aligning to TRBD1. V gave up 4 bases and J gave up 4 bases; unmatched junction bases: 10. The CDR3 loop spans 16 amino acids. The germline V gene has CDR1 SGHRS and CDR2 YFSETQ. The CDR3 sequence is CASSPRGTGVYNEQFF. The CDR3 bases are TGCGCCAGCAGCCCACGTGGGACAGGCGTTTACAATGAGCAGTTCTTC.